The clone carrying this T cell receptor beta chain was seen ten or more times. The antigen is unknown. CDR3 length: 15 residues. The V end lost 5 bases, the J end lost 0 bases, and 11 bases lay between the germline ends. Germline assignment: CDR1 SNHLY and CDR2 FYNNEI. These data originate in a study of T cells after yellow fever vaccination. On the study more broadly: When fractions had low cell numbers, they were prepared with SMART-Seq v4 Ultra Low Input. Notes on the study in general: CD4 and CD8 compartments shared a small share of clonotypes, likely from convergent recombination.

Each CDR3 protein is one row after TCRdb ran MiXCR on the 5' RACE reads. The data show under 300,000 distinct CDR3 sequences, less than 9% seen once. This sample comprised CD4+ T cells sorted from PBMCs, obtained 15 days after the yellow fever booster vaccination. This TCR came from a man under 40 who received the YFV17D yellow fever vaccine. The chain combines TRBV2 with TRBJ2-4; TRBD1 might be the D (5 bases). The CDR3 loop reads CASSNDRLAKNIQYF. CDR3 bases: TGTGCCAGCAGTAATGACAGACTAGCCAAAAACATTCAGTACTTC.